Each of the 25 T cell receptor beta chains below was sequenced from the same sample in a study of blood T cell repertoires in COVID-19. Method: immunoSEQ multiplex PCR; TCRdb's copy keeps in-frame clones and lacks some. This sample has under 75,000 clones; 75% to 90% occur once, and the top ten carry roughly 18%. Sequenced sample: peripheral blood. Source of these receptors: a man aged 70-80 years who had recovered from COVID-19.

This clone has only a few counts. V and J are TRBV25-1 and TRBJ2-7; 9 nucleotides align to TRBD1. With 9 bases clipped from V and 7 bases from J, the junction kept 13 bases outside the gene matches. Germline loops: CDR1 MGHDK, CDR2 SYGVNS. CDR3 length equals 14 residues. The CDR3 loop reads CASNDRGTRGEQYF. The DNA for the CDR3 is TGTGCCAGTAACGACAGGGGGACCAGGGGGGAGCAGTACTTC.

This clone appeared a few times. The CDR3 nucleotides read TGTGCCAGCAGCTTAGGTCACAGGGGTTACGAGCAGTACTTC. It translates to CASSLGHRGYEQYF. V and J are TRBV7-9 and TRBJ2-7, with TRBD1 matching over 7 bases. V dropped 1 base and J dropped 4; count of bases not matched to a gene: 4. Looked up from germline, CDR1 is SEHNR and CDR2 is FQNEAQ (reference sequence). The CDR3 is 14 residues long. Drawing the rest from reference TRBV7-9 and TRBJ2-7, the complete variable domain is DTGVSQNPRHKITKRGQNVTFRCDPISEHNRLYWYRQTLGQGPEFLTYFQNEAQLEKSRLLSDRFSAERPKGSFSTLEIQRTEQGDSAMYLCASSLGHRGYEQYFGPGTRLTVT.

The rearrangement links TRBV7-9 to TRBJ2-3; a weak D match, TRBD1 (6 bases). Trimming stripped 1 base from V and 6 bases from J, with 23 bases between. From germline, CDR1 is SEHNR and CDR2 FQNEAQ (reference sequence). CDR3 length: 18 residues. In DNA form, the CDR3 reads TGTGCCAGCAGCTTAGGGGGGCCCGGACTTACAAGTGCGGATACGCAGTATTTT. It yields the protein CASSLGGPGLTSADTQYF. Looking up the rest from reference TRBV7-9 and TRBJ2-3 gives the full variable domain: DTGVSQNPRHKITKRGQNVTFRCDPISEHNRLYWYRQTLGQGPEFLTYFQNEAQLEKSRLLSDRFSAERPKGSFSTLEIQRTEQGDSAMYLCASSLGGPGLTSADTQYFGPGTRLTVL.

The chain carries TRBV24-1 and TRBJ2-5; possibly TRBD1 for D (6 bases). Trimming took 4 bases from V and 6 from J, leaving 14 bases between them. CDR1 is KGHDR, CDR2 SFDVKD, per germline. The CDR3 contains 14 residues. Here the CDR3 reads CATSDQQGRKTQYF. In DNA, the CDR3 is TGTGCCACCAGTGACCAACAGGGTAGAAAGACCCAGTACTTC.

This clone was recorded once. The genes are TRBV30 and TRBJ2-7; 8 bases match TRBD1. Germline values: CDR1 GTSNPN, CDR2 SVGIG (reference sequence). This CDR3 has 17 residues. The V gene end was trimmed by 4 bases and the J gene end by 3 bases; junction bases not matched to a gene: 17. The CDR3 loop reads CAWTPPTRTGPLYEQYF. CDR3 coding DNA: TGTGCCTGGACTCCTCCAACAAGGACAGGGCCTCTCTACGAGCAGTACTTC.

The genes are TRBV3-1 (or the pseudogene TRBV3-2) and TRBJ1-6; possibly TRBD1 for D (6 bases). The CDR3 contains 13 residues. CDR1 LGHDT and CDR2 YNNKEL come from the germline V gene (reference sequence). V was cut by 7 bases and J by 10 bases, with 14 bases left in between. CDR3 sequence reads: CASKSGELSPLHF. The CDR3, as DNA: TGTGCCAGCAAATCAGGGGAGTTATCACCCCTCCACTTT.

This chain links TRBV6-4 with TRBJ1-1; D may be TRBD1 (6 bases). The CDR3 runs to 17 residues. Germline V gene sequence: CDR1 MRHNA, CDR2 SNTAGT. The V gene lost 2 bases and the J gene lost 3 bases, with 19 bases spanning the gap. CDR3 DNA: TGTGCCAGCAGTGACCCCACCCCCGACAGGCTGTACACTGAAGCTTTCTTT. Translated: CASSDPTPDRLYTEAFF.

The V call is TRBV19, the J call TRBJ1-4; tentatively, D is TRBD1 (5 bases). Trimming removed 3 bases at V and 0 bases at J, with 8 bases between. The CDR3 is 15 amino acids. Germline CDR1 reads LNHDA; CDR2 reads SQIVND (reference sequence). The CDR3 nucleotides read TGTGCCAGTAGTATGACAGCAGCAACTAATGAAAAACTGTTTTTT. It yields the protein CASSMTAATNEKLFF.

The gene calls are TRBV10-2 and TRBJ1-5; 7 bases fit TRBD1. The CDR3 runs to 13 residues. The junction had 4 bases not matched to a gene; V was cut back by 8 bases and J by 3 bases. CDR1 and CDR2 from the germline V gene are WSHSY and SAAADI. The CDR3 DNA reads as TGCGCCAGCGTGGACAGGTACAATCAGCCCCAGCATTTT. It codes for CASVDRYNQPQHF.

This chain uses TRBV9 with TRBJ1-2; D unresolved. CDR1 and CDR2 from the germline V gene are SGDLS and YYNGEE. V dropped 2 bases and J dropped 0 bases, with 5 bases sitting between them. CDR3 length equals 13 residues. The CDR3 DNA sequence: TGTGCCAGCAGCGTCGGGACTAACTATGGCTACACCTTC. This gives the protein CASSVGTNYGYTF.

This chain links TRBV5-1 with TRBJ2-5; TRBD2 matches at 9 bases. V shed 4 bases, J shed 1 base, and the junction held 5 bases outside the gene matches. This CDR3 has 15 residues. Germline lookup yields CDR1 SGHRS and CDR2 YFSETQ. The CDR3 loop reads CASSRSGGIQETQYF. In DNA, the CDR3 is TGCGCCAGCAGCCGGAGCGGGGGGATCCAAGAGACCCAGTACTTC.

CDR3 sequence: CASSIRTGGLGNQPQHF. For the CDR3, the DNA is TGTGCCAGTAGTATAAGGACAGGGGGCTTGGGCAATCAGCCCCAGCATTTT. The chain recombines TRBV19 with TRBJ1-5; 11 bases map to TRBD1. The CDR3 length is 17 residues. Germline CDR1 reads LNHDA; CDR2 reads SQIVND (reference sequence). V trimming: 2 bases; J trimming: 2 bases; junction bases outside the gene matches: 5.

The gene calls are TRBV3-1 (or the pseudogene TRBV3-2) and TRBJ1-5; D gene unclear. Germline loops: CDR1 LGHDT, CDR2 YNNKEL (reference sequence). The CDR3 totals 13 residues. V shed 4 bases and J shed 5 bases, with 9 bases lying between them. CDR3 sequence (DNA): TGTGCCAGCAGCCCCGACTCTTATCAGCCCCAGCATTTT. It yields the protein CASSPDSYQPQHF.

The chain carries TRBV12-3 or TRBV12-4 and TRBJ1-2, with D hard to call. The CDR3 spans 13 residues. The germline V and J ends were trimmed by 6 bases and 7 bases, with 15 bases remaining between them. CDR3 sequence reads: CASRGDGRGGYTF. The CDR3 coding sequence is TGTGCCAGCAGGGGAGACGGGAGAGGTGGCTACACCTTC.

J is TRBJ1-4 and V is TRBV5-4, with 8 bases that match TRBD1. The germline CDR1 and CDR2 sequences are SGHNT and YYREEE (reference sequence). The CDR3 extends over 16 amino acids. J gave up 2 bases and V 4 bases, and 7 bases lay outside the gene matches. CDR3 in DNA: TGTGCCAGCAGCCGAGGACAGGGCGGTACTAATGAAAAACTGTTTTTT. It translates to CASSRGQGGTNEKLFF.

This clone occurred a few times. This chain links TRBV27 with TRBJ1-6; 7 positions agree with TRBD1. The CDR3 extends over 15 amino acids. V lost 4 bases, J lost 5 bases, and 5 bases stayed unmatched. Germline assignment: CDR1 MNHEY and CDR2 SMNVEV (reference sequence). Here the CDR3 DNA reads TGTGCCAGCAGTTCCCGACAGGGAAATAATTCACCCCTCCACTTT. This sequence encodes CASSSRQGNNSPLHF.

This clone occurred many times. The chain uses TRBV6-2 or TRBV6-3 and TRBJ2-5, with TRBD1 as a possible D gene (6 bases). Germline V CDR1 and CDR2: MNHEY, SVGEGT. The CDR3 contains 16 residues. The V and J ends lost 5 bases and 0 bases respectively, with 16 bases between them. As DNA, the CDR3 is TGTGCCAGCAGTAACCCCCCAGGGGCGTACCAAGAGACCCAGTACTTC. Its translation: CASSNPPGAYQETQYF.

The DNA for the CDR3 is TGTGCCAGCAGTCCTATCACAGGGAAAGAGACCCAGTACTTC. Translation: CASSPITGKETQYF. The chain couples TRBV2 to TRBJ2-5; tentative D call: TRBD1 (6 bases). The V gene lost 5 bases and the J gene lost 3 bases, with 13 bases spanning the gap. The CDR3 loop spans 14 amino acids. CDR1 SNHLY and CDR2 FYNNEI come from the germline V gene.

This chain links TRBV5-6 with TRBJ2-7; 9 positions agree with TRBD1. Germline loops: CDR1 SGHDT, CDR2 YYEEEE. The CDR3 has 15 amino acids. The trim removed 3 bases at V and 3 bases at J, leaving 7 bases unmatched. The CDR3 reads CASSWVGTGFYEQYF. DNA for the CDR3: TGTGCCAGCAGCTGGGTCGGGACAGGGTTCTACGAGCAGTACTTC.

V usage is TRBV28 and J usage is TRBJ1-2; 8 positions match TRBD1. Losses at the gene ends were 2 bases for V and 7 bases for J; bases not matched to a gene: 6. The V gene's germline CDR1 is MDHEN and CDR2 SYDVKM. The CDR3 covers 14 residues. The CDR3 bases are TGTGCCAGCAGTTTAGGACAGGGAGGTGGTGGCTACACCTTC. This encodes CASSLGQGGGGYTF.

The rearrangement uses TRBV6-2 or TRBV6-3 and TRBJ1-5, with D possibly being TRBD1 (5 bases). The V end was cut by 1 base, the J end by 5 bases, with 12 bases between. The germline CDR1 and CDR2 sequences are MNHEY and SVGEGT. This CDR3 has 15 residues. The DNA of the CDR3 is TGTGCCAGCAGTTACTTGGGGAAGGGGCATCAGCCCCAGCATTTT. Translated, it gives CASSYLGKGHQPQHF.

This sequence joins TRBV29-1 and TRBJ2-7; D is ambiguous. Trimming removed 4 bases at V and 3 bases at J, with 10 bases between. The CDR3 has 12 residues. Germline-derived CDR1 and CDR2 are SQVTM and ANQGSEA. CDR3 sequence reads: CSVGSNFYEQYF. The CDR3, as DNA: TGCAGCGTTGGGTCCAACTTCTACGAGCAGTACTTC.

The J gene is TRBJ2-3, the V gene TRBV11-2; 9 bases map to TRBD2. Germline V gives CDR1 SGHAT, CDR2 FQNNGV. The CDR3 contains 16 residues. After removal of 4 bases from V and 2 bases from J, the junction contained 7 bases not matched to a gene. Here the CDR3 DNA reads TGTGCCAGCAGCTCGATAAGCGGGAGGCTCACAGATACGCAGTATTTT. Protein: CASSSISGRLTDTQYF. The full variable domain, rest sourced from reference TRBV11-2 and TRBJ2-3, is EAGVAQSPRYKIIEKRQSVAFWCNPISGHATLYWYQQILGQGPKLLIQFQNNGVVDDSQLPKDRFSAERLKGVDSTLKIQPAKLEDSAVYLCASSSISGRLTDTQYFGPGTRLTVL.

This chain connects TRBV7-9 to TRBJ1-2; 7 bases line up with TRBD1. J gave up 5 bases and V 5 bases, and 5 bases lay outside the gene matches. Germline V gene lookup returns CDR1 SEHNR and CDR2 FQNEAQ (reference sequence). The CDR3 sequence is 13 residues long. Here the CDR3 reads CASSPTGYYGYTF. For the CDR3, the DNA is TGTGCCAGCAGCCCGACAGGGTATTATGGCTACACCTTC.

This chain links TRBV6-5 with TRBJ2-3, with a tentative D call TRBD1 (6 bases). The V end lost 8 bases, the J end lost 1 base, and 13 bases lay between the germline ends. The CDR3 length is 14 residues. CDR1 and CDR2 (germline): MNHEY, SVGAGI. The CDR3 loop reads CASYRDIGTDTQYF. The CDR3 nucleotides read TGTGCCAGCTACCGGGACATAGGCACAGATACGCAGTATTTT.